This entry lists 30 T cell receptor beta chains sequenced from one sample in a study of neurological immune-mediated disorders. TCRdb recomputed calls from the 5' RACE reads with MiXCR, one row per CDR3 protein. The data contain 84,000 or so distinct CDR3 sequences, about 13% of them singletons. Time point denoted: longitudinal time-point 2. The sample was PBMCs. Receptors originate from a female donor with HTLV-1-associated myelopathy (HAM/TSP).

The chain carries TRBV7-3 and TRBJ1-1; D is undetermined. CDR1 and CDR2 from the germline V gene are SGHTA and FQGTGA. Trimming shortened V by 2 bases and J by 5 bases, and 12 bases separated the two germline ends. The CDR3 is 14 residues long. In DNA, the CDR3 is TGTGCCAGCAGCTTAGGCCCGGGGAGAACTGAAGCTTTCTTT. This sequence encodes CASSLGPGRTEAFF.

This clonotype was seen ten or more times. The chain has TRBV29-1 and TRBJ1-2; D ambiguous. Looked up from germline, CDR1 is SQVTM and CDR2 is ANQGSEA. Trimming took 3 bases from V and 7 from J, leaving 24 bases between them. CDR3 length equals 16 residues. The CDR3, as DNA: TGCAGCGTTGACTTCCCGCCTGCCGGTCACCGTGGTGGCTACACCTTC. This translates into CSVDFPPAGHRGGYTF.

This clonotype was observed a few times. The V gene is TRBV6-6, the J gene TRBJ2-1; 7 positions match TRBD1. The CDR3 loop spans 13 amino acids. With 3 bases clipped from V and 9 bases from J, the junction kept 5 bases outside the gene matches. CDR1 is MNHNY and CDR2 is SVGAGI in the germline V gene (reference sequence). CDR3 sequence reads: CASSYQGVGEQFF. The CDR3, as DNA: TGTGCCAGCAGTTATCAGGGGGTTGGTGAGCAGTTCTTC.

V is TRBV5-4 and J is TRBJ2-7, with 14 bases aligning to TRBD2. Germline CDR1 and CDR2: SGHNT and YYREEE (reference sequence). The V and J ends lost 4 bases and 7 bases, in that order; junction bases with no gene match: 10. This CDR3 is 16 amino acids long. Here the CDR3 DNA reads TGTGCCAGCAGCGGACCGGGACTAGCGGGGGTCCTGGAGCAGTACTTC. Its protein product is CASSGPGLAGVLEQYF.

With regard to this clonotype: A much larger clone differs by one base, so this may be a read error. The chain is built from TRBV7-7 and TRBJ2-3; D is unclear. The CDR3 contains 15 residues. V dropped 4 bases and J dropped 3 bases, with 14 bases sitting between them. Germline lookup yields CDR1 SSHAT and CDR2 FNYEAQ (reference sequence). The CDR3 loop is CASSSKGSRTDTQYF. The CDR3 DNA reads as TGTGCCAGCAGCTCTAAAGGGTCAAGGACAGATACGCAGTATTTT.

The table lists this clonotype with many counts. The rearrangement uses TRBV20-1 and TRBJ2-3; TRBD2 matches at 11 bases. V was pared by 4 bases and J by 5 bases, with 8 bases of the junction left unmatched. Per germline, CDR1 DFQATT and CDR2 SNEGSKA (reference sequence). This CDR3 has 15 amino acids. The CDR3 region is CSANSIAGGRDTQYF. The CDR3 bases are TGCAGTGCTAACAGTATAGCGGGGGGGAGAGATACGCAGTATTTT.

This clonotype was seen ten or more times. V is TRBV10-3 and J is TRBJ2-7; 7 nucleotides agree with TRBD1. The CDR3 contains 11 residues. J was trimmed by 6 bases and V by 10 bases; bases with no gene match: 6. CDR1 is ENHRY and CDR2 is SYGVKD in the germline V gene. CDR3 in amino acids: CATPTGREQYF. The CDR3 DNA follows: TGTGCCACCCCGACAGGGCGCGAGCAGTACTTC.

This clonotype was counted many times. This chain joins TRBV7-6 and TRBJ1-1; D is ambiguous. Germline V gives CDR1 SGHVS, CDR2 FNYEAQ. Trimming left V 1 base short and J 5 bases short, with 14 bases between. The CDR3 loop spans 15 amino acids. The CDR3 region is CASSLGRVDLTEAFF. The DNA of the CDR3 is TGTGCCAGCAGCTTAGGGAGGGTAGATCTAACTGAAGCTTTCTTT.

This clonotype was seen at least ten times. The chain is built from TRBV5-1 and TRBJ2-1; 7 bases agree with TRBD2. The CDR3 has 13 amino acids. CDR1 and CDR2 from the germline V gene are SGHRS and YFSETQ. J lost 7 bases, V lost 3 bases, and 4 bases had no gene match. CDR3 DNA sequence: TGCGCCAGCAGCTACGGGGGGTATAATGAGCAGTTCTTC. Translated: CASSYGGYNEQFF.

As to this clonotype: A read error may be the cause here, since a much bigger clone is one base away. No DNA is shown, since the ends of the CDR3 on it are uncertain; the CDR3 is the one TCRdb lists. This CDR3 reads CASSTSVSSTYTQYF. V and J are TRBV27 and TRBJ2-3. Looked up from germline, CDR1 is MNHEY and CDR2 is SMNVEV (reference sequence). Both ends counted, the CDR3 spans 15 residues.

This clonotype was observed at least ten times. The CDR3 loop is CASTPGPTAYEQYF. The DNA of the CDR3 is TGTGCCAGCACCCCGGGCCCGACTGCCTACGAGCAGTACTTC. This sequence joins TRBV9 and TRBJ2-7; D call uncertain. Trimming stripped 6 bases from V and 2 bases from J, with 15 bases between. The CDR3 runs to 14 residues. The germline V gene encodes CDR1 SGDLS and CDR2 YYNGEE.

This clonotype was observed at least ten times. The chain is built from TRBV5-1 and TRBJ1-4; weak D call: TRBD1 (6 bases). CDR1 and CDR2 (germline): SGHRS, YFSETQ. The germline V and J ends were trimmed by 4 bases and 0 bases, with 13 bases remaining between them. The length of the CDR3 is 16 residues. CDR3 bases: TGCGCCAGCAGCCCCGGACAGCTTGCAACTAATGAAAAACTGTTTTTT. Translation: CASSPGQLATNEKLFF.

This clonotype showed up many times. This chain connects TRBV2 to TRBJ2-3; D is unclear. Germline V gene data show CDR1 as SNHLY and CDR2 as FYNNEI. The CDR3 covers 17 residues. The V gene lost 6 bases and the J gene lost 3 bases, with 22 bases spanning the gap. The DNA for the CDR3 is TGTGCCAGCAGCGAAATTCTCGACTCAATTGGTACAGATACGCAGTATTTT. It translates to CASSEILDSIGTDTQYF. The whole variable domain, filled in from reference TRBV2 and TRBJ2-3, reads EPEVTQTPSHQVTQMGQEVILRCVPISNHLYFYWYRQILGQKVEFLVSFYNNEISEKSEIFDDQFSVERPDGSNFTLKIRSTKLEDSAMYFCASSEILDSIGTDTQYFGPGTRLTVL.

The sample holds many counts of this clonotype. The chain combines TRBV6-6 with TRBJ2-7, with D unresolved. The CDR3 has 12 amino acids. The germline gives CDR1 MNHNY, CDR2 SVGAGI (reference sequence). Trimming left V 4 bases short and J 3 bases short, with 7 bases between. This chain's CDR3 is CASSWVGYEQYF. CDR3 DNA sequence: TGTGCCAGCAGTTGGGTGGGCTACGAGCAGTACTTC.

In this sample, this clonotype turned up many times. This chain uses TRBV5-1 with TRBJ2-3; D unclear. V was pared by 0 bases and J by 6 bases, with 11 bases between. Germline V gives CDR1 SGHRS, CDR2 YFSETQ. This CDR3 has 14 amino acids. CDR3 residues: CASSLANRADTQYF. DNA for the CDR3: TGCGCCAGCAGCTTGGCCAATAGGGCGGATACGCAGTATTTT.

This clonotype is categorized as medium-sized (0.01 to 0.1%). The genes are TRBV11-2 and TRBJ2-5, with 11 bases aligning to TRBD1. The germline gives CDR1 SGHAT, CDR2 FQNNGV. V dropped 2 bases and J dropped 5; count of bases not matched to a gene: 7. This CDR3 contains 16 residues. The CDR3 spells CASSLSWTGGMETQYF. DNA for the CDR3: TGTGCCAGCAGCTTAAGTTGGACAGGGGGCATGGAGACCCAGTACTTC.

This clonotype has ten or more counts. This chain connects TRBV9 to TRBJ1-2, with no clear D. The V gene lost 1 base and the J gene lost 2 bases, with 9 bases spanning the gap. The CDR3 is 14 residues long. From germline, CDR1 is SGDLS and CDR2 YYNGEE. CDR3 bases: TGTGCCAGCAGCGTAACGCAACTCAACTATGGCTACACCTTC. This gives the protein CASSVTQLNYGYTF. Combining the CDR3 with reference TRBV9 and TRBJ1-2 gives the whole variable domain DSGVTQTPKHLITATGQRVTLRCSPRSGDLSVYWYQQSLDQGLQFLIQYYNGEERAKGNILERFSAQQFPDLHSELNLSSLELGDSALYFCASSVTQLNYGYTFGSGTRLTVV.

V is TRBV6-2 or TRBV6-3 and J is TRBJ1-2, with 10 bases fitting TRBD1. Germline lookup yields CDR1 MNHEY and CDR2 SVGEGT. The CDR3 runs to 14 residues. Unmatched junction bases numbered 8, after V lost 4 bases and J lost 9 bases. This CDR3 is CASSSTGGTGCYTF. CDR3 in DNA: TGTGCCAGCAGTTCGACAGGGGGCACGGGATGCTACACCTTC.

This clonotype was counted at least ten times. V gene TRBV4-1 combines with J gene TRBJ2-7; TRBD1 aligns across 8 bases. The CDR3 is 17 amino acids. V shed 4 bases, J shed 5 bases, and the junction held 16 bases outside the gene matches. Germline assignment: CDR1 MGHRA and CDR2 YSYEKL. CDR3 in amino acids: CASSLYDSDRVIHEQYF. The DNA of the CDR3 is TGCGCCAGCAGCCTATACGATTCGGACAGGGTCATCCACGAGCAGTACTTC.

This clonotype was detected many times. The gene calls are TRBV5-1 and TRBJ2-3; 7 nucleotides match TRBD1. CDR1 SGHRS and CDR2 YFSETQ come from the germline V gene. With V trimmed by 4 bases and J by 2 bases, 7 bases remained unmatched. CDR3 length equals 15 residues. CDR3 protein: CASSNRQGFTDTQYF. The CDR3, as DNA: TGCGCCAGCAGCAACAGACAGGGTTTCACAGATACGCAGTATTTT.

The table lists this clonotype with many counts. The chain is built from TRBV10-3 and TRBJ2-1, with unresolved D. Deletions cut 4 bases from V and 9 bases from J, with 7 bases between. Germline V gene lookup returns CDR1 ENHRY and CDR2 SYGVKD. The CDR3 loop spans 11 amino acids. CDR3 amino acids: CAISAASEQFF. In DNA, the CDR3 is TGTGCCATCAGTGCCGCGTCTGAGCAGTTCTTC.

In this sample, this clonotype turned up a few times. The gene calls are TRBV20-1 and TRBJ1-4; D is uncertain. In germline, CDR1 is DFQATT, CDR2 SNEGSKA (reference sequence). The CDR3 runs to 13 residues. V lost 3 bases, J lost 7 bases, and 12 bases lay in between. CDR3 loop: CSASPDQIEKLFF. DNA for the CDR3: TGCAGTGCTAGTCCCGATCAGATTGAAAAACTGTTTTTT.

This clonotype came up many times. The final CDR3 position lacks the conserved phenylalanine or tryptophan, pointing to a likely read error. It is unclear where the CDR3 begins or ends on the DNA, so no DNA is shown, and the CDR3 is as TCRdb lists it. CDR3 loop: CSARAPDRVGSEYI. This chain links TRBV20-1 with TRBJ2-5; the D call in the table, TRBD1, was not verified against the DNA. Including both end residues, the CDR3 is 14 amino acids long. CDR1 is DFQATT, CDR2 SNEGSKA, per germline (reference sequence).

The table lists this clonotype with many counts. The genes are TRBV28 and TRBJ2-2; D gene unclear. CDR3 length: 15 amino acids. V was trimmed by 0 bases and J by 0 bases, leaving 5 bases between them. From germline, CDR1 is MDHEN and CDR2 SYDVKM. The CDR3 region has the DNA TGTGCCAGCAGTTTATGGGCTGCGAACACCGGGGAGCTGTTTTTT. Residues: CASSLWAANTGELFF.

Only a few counts were recorded for this clonotype. The V gene is TRBV9, the J gene TRBJ2-1; TRBD2 agrees at 10 bases. Trimming took 2 bases from V and 5 from J; bases not matched to a gene: 7. In germline, CDR1 is SGDLS, CDR2 YYNGEE. The CDR3 covers 16 residues. This CDR3 reads CASSVLLAGADNEQFF. CDR3 bases: TGTGCCAGCAGCGTCCTTCTAGCGGGGGCGGACAATGAGCAGTTCTTC.

This clonotype appeared many times. V gene TRBV6-4 combines with J gene TRBJ2-1; 7 bases fit TRBD1. With 2 bases clipped from V and 9 bases from J, the junction kept 10 bases outside the gene matches. Germline V lookup: CDR1 MRHNA, CDR2 SNTAGT. The CDR3 extends over 15 amino acids. The CDR3 coding sequence is TGTGCCAGCAGTGACCCAGGCGACAGGGTGGGTGAGCAGTTCTTC. Its translation is CASSDPGDRVGEQFF.

The sample holds many counts of this clonotype. The chain recombines TRBV7-9 with TRBJ2-7; D is possibly TRBD1 (5 bases). CDR1 and CDR2 (germline): SEHNR, FQNEAQ (reference sequence). There are 12 residues in the CDR3. V lost 1 base, J lost 6 bases, and 7 bases lay in between. This CDR3 is CASSLEGAEQYF. In nucleotides, the CDR3 is TGTGCCAGCAGCTTAGAAGGGGCCGAGCAGTACTTC.

This clonotype was seen ten or more times. This chain connects TRBV12-3 or TRBV12-4 to TRBJ2-3; D uncertain. The CDR3 length is 14 residues. V was cut by 4 bases and J by 2 bases, with 10 bases left in between. As DNA, the CDR3 is TGTGCCAGCAGTTCCGGCAGCGACACAGATACGCAGTATTTT. Translated: CASSSGSDTDTQYF.

The rearrangement uses TRBV4-2 and TRBJ2-3, with 9 bases lining up with TRBD1. V was pared by 0 bases and J by 4 bases, with 2 bases of the junction left unmatched. Per the germline V gene, CDR1 is LGHNA and CDR2 is YNFKEQ. The CDR3 is 15 amino acids. Here the CDR3 DNA reads TGTGCCAGCAGCCAAGAAAGGGACAGGGCAGATACGCAGTATTTT. It translates to CASSQERDRADTQYF.

This clonotype has at least ten counts. The chain combines TRBV5-6 with TRBJ2-1; 7 bases align to TRBD1. V lost 0 bases and J lost 3; bases outside the gene matches: 3. The CDR3 covers 15 residues. In germline, CDR1 is SGHDT, CDR2 YYEEEE. The CDR3 reads CASSLGGTDYNEQFF. The CDR3 nucleotides read TGTGCCAGCAGCTTGGGGGGGACAGACTACAATGAGCAGTTCTTC.